The T cell receptor beta chain under discussion was sequenced for a study of T-cell reconstitution after alpha-beta-depleted transplantation in children. TCRbeta library preparation incorporated unique molecular identifiers. TCRdb re-called the PCR reads through MiXCR, storing one row per CDR3 protein. The sample has almost 250,000 distinct CDR3 sequences; about 25% are singletons. The specimen comprised PBMCs, sampled before TCRalphabeta/CD19-depleted stem cell transplant. The sequence was collected from a girl aged 2 to 10 with Fanconi anemia, due to receive a stem cell transplant.

The CDR3 region is CSASSLARGEQYF. DNA for the CDR3: TGCAGTGCTAGCTCTCTAGCGAGGGGGGAGCAGTACTTC. The chain joins TRBV20-1 to TRBJ2-7; TRBD1 or TRBD2 may be the D gene (6 bases each). The V end lost 3 bases, the J end lost 7 bases, and 16 bases lay between the germline ends. Germline CDR1 reads DFQATT; CDR2 reads SNEGSKA (reference sequence). The CDR3 has 13 amino acids.